Listed below are T cell receptor beta chains from one sample, sequenced in a study of cytomegalovirus exposure and HLA in healthy donors. Sequencing used immunoSEQ multiplex PCR; TCRdb keeps in-frame clones, though not all of them. The table has around 60,000 clones, about 96% seen once. The sequenced material came from PBMCs. The source is a woman younger than 35 in good health and CMV-seronegative. The CDR3 runs from the conserved cysteine through the conserved F or W. A D gene is named only where the DNA matches it firmly. Clone size is given for some rows only: seen once, a few or many times, or a class if the clone is expanded.

CASPPNRAGTDTQYF,TGTGCCAGCCCCCCTAACAGGGCTGGCACAGATACGCAGTATTTT,TRBJ2-3,TRBV6-6,.,.
CASSSPPYTEAFF,TGTGCCAGCAGTAGCCCCCCTTACACTGAAGCTTTCTTT,TRBJ1-1,TRBV6-5,.,.
CASSLAVIYHIPNGNTIYF,TGTGCCAGCAGCTTAGCTGTCATTTACCACATCCCCAATGGAAACACCATATATTTT,TRBJ1-3,TRBV7-9,.,.
CASSQVWGGSSYNEQFF,TGCGCCAGCAGCCAAGTTTGGGGCGGAAGCTCCTACAATGAGCAGTTCTTC,TRBJ2-1,TRBV4-3,.,.
CASSYGAVTDTQYF,TGTGCCAGCAGTTACGGCGCGGTAACAGATACGCAGTATTTT,TRBJ2-3,TRBV6-6,.,.
CASGGPGPRGQETQYF,TGTGCCAGCGGGGGTCCGGGCCCCCGGGGGCAAGAGACCCAGTACTTC,TRBJ2-5,TRBV2,.,.
CSTLWPGGTSGTLAYEQYF,TGCAGCACATTGTGGCCCGGGGGGACTAGCGGGACCCTAGCCTACGAGCAGTACTTC,TRBJ2-7,TRBV29-1,.,TRBD2
CASSLDRATDTQYF,TGTGCCAGCAGCTTGGACAGGGCCACAGATACGCAGTATTTT,TRBJ2-3,TRBV5-4,once,.
CASSQETLAGGNYPSSYNEQFF,TGTGCCAGCAGCCAAGAAACCCTAGCGGGAGGCAATTACCCTAGCTCCTACAATGAGCAGTTCTTC,TRBJ2-1,TRBV4-2,.,TRBD2
CASSGGTGGFLAKNIQYF,TGCGCCAGCAGCGGAGGGACAGGGGGATTCCTAGCCAAAAACATTCAGTACTTC,TRBJ2-4,TRBV5-1,.,TRBD1
CASSPKAGGRDEQFF,TGTGCCAGCTCACCCAAAGCGGGGGGAAGGGATGAGCAGTTCTTC,TRBJ2-1,TRBV18,.,TRBD2
CASSLSSSGQFF,TGTGCCAGCAGTTTATCGTCTTCCGGGCAGTTCTTC,TRBJ2-1,TRBV28,.,.
CASSWTEPAQSSYNEQFF,TGTGCCAGCAGCTGGACAGAACCAGCCCAAAGCTCCTACAATGAGCAGTTCTTC,TRBJ2-1,TRBV7-9,.,.
CAWRSSMFYEQYF,TGTGCCTGGAGGTCTAGTATGTTTTACGAGCAGTACTTC,TRBJ2-7,TRBV30,.,.
CASSDRRAETQYF,TGCGCCAGCAGTGATCGGCGGGCGGAGACCCAGTACTTC,TRBJ2-5,TRBV10-2,.,.
CASSLRPARGYEQYF,TGTGCCAGCAGTTTAAGGCCTGCGCGGGGCTACGAGCAGTACTTC,TRBJ2-7,TRBV27,.,.
CASSAGGGVAFF,TGTGCCAGCAGCGCGGGAGGGGGGGTAGCTTTCTTT,TRBJ1-1,TRBV2,.,.
CASGPLAPSQGTQYF,TGTGCCAGCGGCCCCCTAGCCCCCTCCCAAGGGACCCAGTACTTC,TRBJ2-5,TRBV7-9,.,.
CASSPKPDRETEKLFF,TGTGCCAGCTCACCCAAACCCGACAGGGAGACAGAAAAACTGTTTTTT,TRBJ1-4,TRBV18,.,TRBD1
CASNPGTVNTEAFF,TGTGCCAGCAACCCAGGGACAGTGAACACTGAAGCTTTCTTT,TRBJ1-1,TRBV7-9,.,TRBD1
CASSHPPLPGASGTNNEQFF,TGTGCCAGCAGCCATCCTCCCTTACCTGGGGCTAGCGGGACCAACAATGAGCAGTTCTTC,TRBJ2-1,TRBV4-2,.,TRBD2
CASSQGWRGYEQYF,TGCGCCAGCAGCCAAGGGTGGCGAGGGTACGAGCAGTACTTC,TRBJ2-7,TRBV4-3,.,.
CASSPRGASGVEPNTGELFF,TGCGCCAGCAGTCCCCGGGGGGCTAGCGGGGTGGAACCGAACACCGGGGAGCTGTTTTTT,TRBJ2-2,TRBV23-1,.,TRBD2
CASSLEGDVETQYF,TGTGCCAGCAGTTTAGAGGGGGACGTGGAGACCCAGTACTTC,TRBJ2-5,TRBV28,few,.
CASTTGDYNEQFF,TGTGCCAGCACTACAGGCGACTACAATGAGCAGTTCTTC,TRBJ2-1,TRBV6-5,.,.
CASSPPMRAGEYF,TGTGCCAGCAGCCCACCGATGCGGGCAGGGGAGTACTTC,TRBJ2-5,TRBV28,.,.
CASGPRSHEQYF,TGTGCCAGCGGCCCGCGGAGCCACGAGCAGTACTTC,TRBJ2-7,TRBV6-5,.,.
CAIAQGPASYNEQFF,TGTGCCATCGCACAGGGGCCAGCTTCCTACAATGAGCAGTTCTTC,TRBJ2-1,TRBV27,once,TRBD1
CASSPELAGGYNEQFF,TGTGCCAGCTCACCCGAACTAGCGGGGGGTTACAATGAGCAGTTCTTC,TRBJ2-1,TRBV18,.,TRBD2
CATHHPGGTSGNEQFF,TGTGCCACCCACCACCCCGGGGGTACTAGCGGGAATGAGCAGTTCTTC,TRBJ2-1,TRBV19,.,TRBD2
CASSQGTASTDTQYF,TGTGCCAGCAGCCAGGGGACAGCTAGCACAGATACGCAGTATTTT,TRBJ2-3,TRBV7-6,.,TRBD1
CASSPARDRMYNEQFF,TGTGCCAGCAGTCCTGCCCGGGACAGGATGTACAATGAGCAGTTCTTC,TRBJ2-1,TRBV28,.,TRBD1
CASSPRTSGGYEQYF,TGTGCCAGCAGCCCCAGGACTAGCGGGGGCTACGAGCAGTACTTC,TRBJ2-7,TRBV7-2,.,TRBD2